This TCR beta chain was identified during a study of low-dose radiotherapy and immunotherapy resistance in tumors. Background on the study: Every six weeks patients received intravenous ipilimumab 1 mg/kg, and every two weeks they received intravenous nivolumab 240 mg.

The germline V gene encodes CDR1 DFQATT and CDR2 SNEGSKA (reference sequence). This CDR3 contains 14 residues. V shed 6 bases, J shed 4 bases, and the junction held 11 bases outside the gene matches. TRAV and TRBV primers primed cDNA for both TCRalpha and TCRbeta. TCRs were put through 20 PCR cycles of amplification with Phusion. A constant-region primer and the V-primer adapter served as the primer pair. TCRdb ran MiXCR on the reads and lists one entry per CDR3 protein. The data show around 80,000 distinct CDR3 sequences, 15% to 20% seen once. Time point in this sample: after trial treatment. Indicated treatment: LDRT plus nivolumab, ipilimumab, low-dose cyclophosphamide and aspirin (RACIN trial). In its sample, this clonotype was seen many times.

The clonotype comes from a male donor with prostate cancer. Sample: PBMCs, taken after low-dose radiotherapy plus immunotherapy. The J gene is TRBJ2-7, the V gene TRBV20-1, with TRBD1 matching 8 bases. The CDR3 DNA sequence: TGCAGTGCGCAAAGGGGAACAGGGGGGTACGAGCAGTACTTC. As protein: CSAQRGTGGYEQYF.